The clone carrying this T cell receptor beta chain has just a few counts. This sample was included in a study of blood T cell repertoires in COVID-19. Overall study: All recovered Cohort 3 donors got two negative PCRs, got clearance, or saw symptom resolution. PBMCs, B-cell-depleted T cells, or T cells were the source of the cDNA or gDNA that made up the material.

In the original workflow: Reference gene primer amplification in the assay estimated nucleated cell counts. Only in-frame clones appear in the TCRdb table, and some are missing; sequencing was by immunoSEQ multiplex PCR. V and J calls plus clone size are reproduced from that table; the DNA served to infer D and trimming. The data contain fewer than 250,000 clones, 85% to 90% of them singletons. Trimming removed 5 bases from V and 4 bases from J; junction bases left unmatched: 2. The length of the CDR3 is 12 residues. Germline V gene lookup returns CDR1 SQVTM and CDR2 ANQGSEA. Residents of 24 US areas, aged about 18 to 100 years, made up the participants.

The sample was PBMCs or T cells enriched from blood (not recorded which). J is TRBJ1-5 and V is TRBV29-1; the match to TRBD1 covers 7 bases. The receptor was derived from a woman in her 40s in a cohort exposed to, infected with or recovered from COVID-19 (not recorded which). The CDR3: CSVQGQNQPQHF. The CDR3 DNA follows: TGCAGCGTTCAGGGACAGAATCAGCCCCAGCATTTT.